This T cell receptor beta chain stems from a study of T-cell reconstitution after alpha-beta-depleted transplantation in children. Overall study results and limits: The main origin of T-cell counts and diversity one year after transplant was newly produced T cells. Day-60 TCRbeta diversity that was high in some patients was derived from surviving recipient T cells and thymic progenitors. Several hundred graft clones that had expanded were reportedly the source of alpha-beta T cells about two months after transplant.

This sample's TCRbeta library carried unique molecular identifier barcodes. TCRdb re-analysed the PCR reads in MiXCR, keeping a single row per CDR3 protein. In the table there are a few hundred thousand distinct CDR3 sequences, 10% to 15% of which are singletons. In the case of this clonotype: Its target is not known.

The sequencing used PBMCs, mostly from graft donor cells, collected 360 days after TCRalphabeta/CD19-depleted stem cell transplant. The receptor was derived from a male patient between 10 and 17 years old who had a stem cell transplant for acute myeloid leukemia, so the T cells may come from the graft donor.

Here the CDR3 reads CASSTSGRGTDTQYF. In DNA, the CDR3 is TGTGCCAGCAGCACCAGCGGGAGGGGCACAGATACGCAGTATTTT. This rearrangement joins TRBV7-6 to TRBJ2-3; 10 bases align to TRBD2. The CDR3 runs 15 residues. CDR1 is SGHVS, CDR2 FNYEAQ, per germline. The ends lost 5 bases at V and 1 base at J; junction bases unmatched: 3. Based on the CDR3 plus reference TRBV7-6 and TRBJ2-3, the full variable domain is GAGVSQSPRYKVTKRGQDVALRCDPISGHVSLYWYRQALGQGPEFLTYFNYEAQQDKSGLPNDRFSAERPEGSISTLTIQRTEQRDSAMYRCASSTSGRGTDTQYFGPGTRLTVL.